One T cell receptor (beta chain) is described in this entry. The antigen it recognizes is unknown. No base-level quality is on record; no much larger clone is a single base apart. One collaborating source in Seattle enrolled patients while the patients were actively infected and followed the patients over time throughout the course of disease. Each collaborating institution followed its own protocols to collect whole blood in K2EDTA tubes. Collaborator samples were shipped for TCRbeta analysis as frozen whole blood, isolated PBMCs, or DNA extracted from either sample type. The data derive from a study of blood T cell repertoires in COVID-19 (dated by TCRdb to between 2020 and 2021). Regarding the study in general: Collaborator samples came from the United States, Italy and Spain and covered acute and convalescent phases of COVID-19. The prospective study material was composed of cDNA or gDNA derived from T cells, B-cell-depleted T cells, or PBMCs. Subjects who had been exposed to COVID-19, were actively infected with it, or had recovered from it provided the deeply sampled blood TCRbeta repertoires that made up the dataset. A freely available public database, intended as a resource for researchers studying the immune response to SARS-CoV-2, is where the repertoires were released. Samples came from the ongoing ImmuneRACE study (first 160 participants) plus 1,254 subjects from 6 global collaborators. Sample metadata almost always included a de-identified subject ID, COVID-19 status, age in years and sex. HLA class I and class II types, where available, came from metadata supplied by the sample provider rather than from assay-based typing. General findings and caveats noted by the study authors: How much clinical and demographic metadata was included differed by source and by participant, and the metadata was provided uncurated.

CDR1 and CDR2 are drawn from the germline V gene (reference sequence): PRHDT, FYEKMQ. After removal of 5 bases from V and 5 bases from J, the junction retains 6 bases not matched to a gene. The CDR3 numbers 15 residues from cysteine through phenylalanine. Just the 45-base CDR3 DNA is kept, in frame starting at base 1. TCRbeta CDR3 regions were amplified from genomic DNA using the immunoSEQ Assay, a bias-controlled multiplex PCR. The authors processed their data as follows. Nucleated cell counts per sample were estimated from amplification of reference gene primers within the assay. To quantify the absolute abundance of each unique TCRbeta CDR3 rearrangement, sequence reads were collapsed and filtered. For each sample, productive Simpson clonality was calculated as the square root of Simpson's diversity index over productive rearrangements. TCRdb's version of the immuneACCESS table is confined to in-frame rearrangements and falls short of the full clone set. An unresolved V gene accounts for under half of the shortfall where checked; the remainder is of unknown origin. The D gene and trimming were derived from the DNA, and the V and J assignments and clone size from that table. Within this sample are some 450,000 clones, with roughly 89% of them counted one time only. The ten largest make up 0.8% to 0.9% of the sample.

The material sequenced was peripheral blood. The chain couples TRBV13 to TRBJ2-3; 11 nucleotides in the junction match TRBD1. The receptor's source is a young man with COVID-19, enrolled during active disease. The CDR3 reads as follows: CASSRGQGVIDTQYF. The DNA is TGTGCCAGCAGCCGGGGACAGGGGGTGATAGATACGCAGTATTTT.